This TCR beta chain was retrieved from a study of OX40 agonist ivuxolimab in advanced cancers. Study information: The patients got ivuxolimab, which is an agonistic anti-OX40 (CD134) antibody. Study results and limitations: Clonal expansion was seen in CD4+ and CD8+ blood T cells by week 6 at 0.1 to 3.0 mg/kg. The investigators did not determine what antigen specificity the expanded peripheral T cells had.

Only one count was recorded for this clone. The antigen is undetermined. The CDR3 covers 16 residues. V dropped 4 bases and J dropped 0 bases, with 14 bases sitting between them. The V gene's germline CDR1 is MNHEY and CDR2 SMNVEV (reference sequence). Assay used: immunoSEQ multiplex PCR; TCRdb lists only in-frame clones, some missing. This sample carries just over 60,000 clones, 85% to 95% of them seen once, and the ten largest clones take 9.5% to 15%. The sample here was CD4+ or CD8+ T cells sorted from blood, taken in a trial of the OX40 agonist ivuxolimab. The genes are TRBV27 and TRBJ2-3; the D is unclear. The clonotype comes from an adult with an advanced solid tumor such as melanoma, head and neck, liver or kidney cancer. The DNA of the CDR3 is TGTGCCAGCAGTTCCAGTTGGGCACGGAGCACAGATACGCAGTATTTT. Encoded protein: CASSSSWARSTDTQYF.